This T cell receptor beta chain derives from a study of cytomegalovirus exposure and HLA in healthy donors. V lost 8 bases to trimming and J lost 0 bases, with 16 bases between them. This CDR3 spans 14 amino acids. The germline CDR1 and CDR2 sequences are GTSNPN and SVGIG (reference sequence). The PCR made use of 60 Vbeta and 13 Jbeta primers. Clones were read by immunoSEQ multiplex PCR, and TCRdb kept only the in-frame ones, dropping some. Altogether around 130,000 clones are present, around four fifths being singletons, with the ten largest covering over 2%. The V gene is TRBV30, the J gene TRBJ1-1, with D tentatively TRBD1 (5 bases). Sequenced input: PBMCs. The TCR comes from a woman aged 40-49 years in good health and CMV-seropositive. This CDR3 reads CANNQGLLNTEAFF. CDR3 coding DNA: TGTGCCAATAATCAGGGACTGTTGAACACTGAAGCTTTCTTT.